This T cell receptor beta chain is drawn from a study of OX40 agonist ivuxolimab in advanced cancers. The table came from immunoSEQ multiplex PCR; TCRdb's copy has only in-frame clones and leaves some out. Found here are about 73,000 clones, roughly 88% of them singletons; the top ten hold around 2.7%. Germline V lookup: CDR1 MNHNY, CDR2 SVGAGI (reference sequence). V was shortened by 3 bases and J by 3 bases, with 5 bases between the two germline ends. The CDR3 runs to 13 residues. The chain combines TRBV6-6 with TRBJ2-2, with D hard to call. The receptor comes from an adult with an advanced solid tumor such as melanoma, head and neck, liver or kidney cancer. The sample was CD4+ or CD8+ T cells sorted from blood, taken in a trial of the OX40 agonist ivuxolimab. CDR3 coding DNA: TGTGCCAGCAGTTATGGGTACACCGGGGAGCTGTTTTTT. It codes for CASSYGYTGELFF.